This T cell receptor (beta chain) was found in a study of vaccination effects on CD4 cells after COVID-19. This clone was detected only a few times. Antigen specificity is unknown. This table comes from immunoSEQ multiplex PCR, and its TCRdb copy is limited to in-frame clones, with some not included. The table includes 40,000 to 45,000 clones, around 78% detected once. CDR1 is MDHEN, CDR2 SYDVKM, per germline. With 5 bases clipped from V and 8 bases from J, the junction kept 10 bases outside the gene matches. The CDR3 is made up of 14 amino acids. ViraFEST used viral peptide pools to expand antigen-specific CD4+ T cells before sequencing. Isolating CD4+ T cells followed less than 12 days of culture. Vaccine recipients had no previous SARS-CoV-2 infection; their nucleocapsid antibodies were negative.

This sequence originates from a human donor who received a COVID-19 vaccine. The sample was CD4+ T cells from PBMCs cultured with SARS-CoV-2 spike peptides, taken before COVID-19 vaccination. The rearrangement joins TRBV28 to TRBJ1-2; 8 nucleotides align to TRBD1. The CDR3 DNA reads as TGTGCCAGCAGTCCGACAGGGGCAGAAAAGGGCTACACCTTC. It codes for CASSPTGAEKGYTF.